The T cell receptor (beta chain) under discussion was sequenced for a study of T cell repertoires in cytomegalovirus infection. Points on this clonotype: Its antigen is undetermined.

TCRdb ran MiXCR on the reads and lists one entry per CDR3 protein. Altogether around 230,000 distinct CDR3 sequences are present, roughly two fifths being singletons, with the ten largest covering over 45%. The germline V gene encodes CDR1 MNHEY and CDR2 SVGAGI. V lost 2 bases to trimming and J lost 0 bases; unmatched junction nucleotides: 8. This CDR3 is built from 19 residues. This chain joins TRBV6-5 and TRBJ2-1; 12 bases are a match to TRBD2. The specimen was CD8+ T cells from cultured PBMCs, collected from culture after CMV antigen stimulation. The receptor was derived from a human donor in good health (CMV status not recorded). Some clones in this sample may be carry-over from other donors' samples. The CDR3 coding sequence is TGTGCCAGCAGTTACCACGGACTAGCGGGATTAAGCTCCTACAATGAGCAGTTCTTC. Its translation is CASSYHGLAGLSSYNEQFF.